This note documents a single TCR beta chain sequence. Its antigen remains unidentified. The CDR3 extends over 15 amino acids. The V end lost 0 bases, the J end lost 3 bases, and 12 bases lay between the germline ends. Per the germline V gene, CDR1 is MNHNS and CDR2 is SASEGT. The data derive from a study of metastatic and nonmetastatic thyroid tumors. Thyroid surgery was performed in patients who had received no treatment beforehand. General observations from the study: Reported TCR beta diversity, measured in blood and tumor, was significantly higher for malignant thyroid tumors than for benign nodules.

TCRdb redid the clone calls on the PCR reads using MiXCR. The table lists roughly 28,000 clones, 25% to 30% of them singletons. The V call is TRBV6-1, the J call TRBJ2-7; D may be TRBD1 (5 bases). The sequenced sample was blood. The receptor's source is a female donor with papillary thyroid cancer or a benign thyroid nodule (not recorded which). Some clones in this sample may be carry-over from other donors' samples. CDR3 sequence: CASSEAQGKSYEQYF. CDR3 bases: TGTGCCAGCAGTGAAGCGCAGGGAAAGAGCTACGAGCAGTACTTC.